The rows below give T cell receptor beta chains drawn from one sample of a study of regulatory dendritic cells for organ transplantation. Profiling relied on immunoSEQ multiplex PCR, and the TCRdb table lists in-frame clones only, not all of them. The data contain 15,000 to 20,000 clones, roughly 80% of them seen just once; the ten biggest clones take up 2.5% to 4%. Their specific antigens are unknown. The material sequenced was memory CD4+ T cells from blood cultured with regulatory dendritic cells. Every receptor here comes from a human donor in good health. Each CDR3 is given with its conserved first and last residue. A D gene is named only where the DNA matches it firmly. Clone size appears in some rows only: once, few, many, or a class for an expanded clone.

clone_size	v_call	j_call	cdr3_length	d_call	cdr3_aa	cdr3_nt
once	TRBV30	TRBJ2-1	13	TRBD2	CAWSTSGRGEQFF	TGTGCCTGGAGTACTAGCGGGAGAGGTGAGCAGTTCTTC
NA	TRBV27	TRBJ1-1	14	NA	CASSSRVRGTEAFF	TGTGCCAGCAGTTCGAGGGTAAGGGGCACTGAAGCTTTCTTT
once	TRBV5-1	TRBJ2-1	15	NA	CASSLSDPTYNEQFF	TGCGCCAGCAGCTTATCGGACCCGACCTACAATGAGCAGTTCTTC
NA	TRBV9	TRBJ2-1	16	NA	CASSGPGVGLYNEQFF	TGTGCCAGCAGCGGTCCCGGGGTAGGCCTCTACAATGAGCAGTTCTTC
NA	TRBV18	TRBJ1-1	14	NA	CASSLNGGVHEAFF	TGTGCCAGCTCATTAAATGGAGGGGTGCATGAAGCTTTCTTT
NA	TRBV4-1	TRBJ2-1	13	NA	CASSQEGLGEQFF	TGCGCCAGCAGCCAAGAGGGTTTGGGAGAGCAGTTCTTC
NA	TRBV19	TRBJ2-3	15	NA	CASKSVGGSTDTQYF	TGTGCCAGTAAGTCAGTGGGGGGCTCTACAGATACGCAGTATTTT
NA	TRBV6-5	TRBJ1-1	12	NA	CASQKGNTEAFF	TGTGCCAGCCAGAAAGGGAACACTGAAGCTTTCTTT
NA	TRBV7-3	TRBJ2-6	17	NA	CASSLPIAVSGANVLTF	TGTGCCAGCAGCCTCCCGATAGCTGTCTCTGGGGCCAACGTCCTGACTTTC
NA	TRBV7-2	TRBJ1-4	16	NA	CASSLVSSATNEKLFF	TGTGCCAGCAGCTTAGTTTCGAGTGCAACTAATGAAAAACTGTTTTTT
NA	TRBV4-1	TRBJ1-5	14	NA	CASSPREGNQPQHF	TGCGCCAGCAGCCCCCGGGAGGGCAATCAGCCCCAGCATTTT
NA	TRBV5-4	TRBJ2-5	14	NA	CASSSQGIGETQYF	TGTGCCAGCAGCTCCCAGGGGATCGGGGAGACCCAGTACTTC
NA	TRBV4-3	TRBJ1-1	13	NA	CASSQASQGKAFF	TGCGCCAGCAGCCAAGCCAGCCAGGGTAAAGCTTTCTTT
NA	TRBV5-6	TRBJ1-5	17	TRBD1	CASSEYRGASSNQPQHF	TGTGCCAGCAGCGAATACAGGGGGGCGAGTAGCAATCAGCCCCAGCATTTT
NA	TRBV7-2	TRBJ1-1	15	TRBD1	CASSSRQGGNTEAFF	TGTGCCAGCAGCTCTCGACAGGGGGGAAATACTGAAGCTTTCTTT
NA	TRBV9	TRBJ1-3	14	NA	CASSAERTGYTIYF	TGTGCCAGCAGCGCCGAAAGAACGGGATACACCATATATTTT
NA	TRBV27	TRBJ1-4	14	NA	CASSYDRRNEKLFF	TGTGCCAGCAGCTATGACAGGCGTAATGAAAAACTGTTTTTT
NA	TRBV2	TRBJ2-7	14	NA	CASSEQGSSYEQYF	TGTGCCAGCAGTGAACAGGGAAGCTCCTACGAGCAGTACTTC
NA	TRBV6-5	TRBJ1-3	15	NA	CASRPTVGTGNTIYF	TGTGCCAGCAGACCGACCGTCGGTACTGGAAACACCATATATTTT
few	TRBV6-5	TRBJ2-3	14	NA	CASSSPGISDTQYF	TGTGCCAGCAGTTCCCCAGGGATTTCAGATACGCAGTATTTT
NA	TRBV7-2	TRBJ2-3	13	NA	CASSFGRTDTQYF	TGTGCCAGCAGCTTTGGAAGGACAGATACGCAGTATTTT
NA	TRBV6-4	TRBJ2-7	17	TRBD2	CASSDGGRRASGDEQYF	TGTGCCAGCAGTGACGGTGGGAGGAGGGCTAGCGGGGACGAGCAGTACTTC
few	TRBV5-8	TRBJ1-3	16	TRBD1	CASSHRQGASRNTIYF	TGTGCCAGCAGCCACAGACAGGGGGCAAGCCGAAACACCATATATTTT
NA	TRBV5-6	TRBJ2-2	13	NA	CASSLVRTGELFF	TGTGCCAGCAGCTTGGTGCGCACAGGGGAGCTGTTTTTT
NA	TRBV6-5	TRBJ1-1	13	NA	CASSTPTDPEAFF	TGTGCCAGCAGTACCCCGACAGATCCTGAAGCTTTCTTT
NA	TRBV2	TRBJ1-4	12	NA	CASSGEVEKLFF	TGTGCCAGCAGTGGTGAGGTGGAAAAACTGTTTTTT
NA	TRBV6-6	TRBJ2-5	16	NA	CASSYGVAGAQETQYF	TGTGCCAGCAGTTACGGGGTGGCGGGGGCCCAGGAGACCCAGTACTTC
NA	TRBV7-6	TRBJ1-6	14	NA	CASSLGQGDSPLHF	TGTGCCAGCAGCTTAGGCCAGGGAGATTCACCCCTCCACTTT
once	TRBV5-8	TRBJ2-7	15	TRBD1	CASSREQGKIYEQYF	TGTGCCAGCAGTCGCGAACAGGGGAAAATCTACGAGCAGTACTTC
NA	TRBV30	TRBJ2-2	16	NA	CAWSVLVGVSSGELFF	TGTGCCTGGAGTGTATTAGTAGGGGTTAGTTCCGGGGAGCTGTTTTTT
NA	TRBV7-2	TRBJ1-2	14	NA	CASSQIFSNYGYTF	TGTGCCAGCAGCCAAATCTTTTCTAACTATGGCTACACCTTC
NA	TRBV11-2	TRBJ2-6	15	NA	CASSLEGSGANVLTF	TGTGCCAGCAGCTTAGAGGGGAGCGGGGCCAACGTCCTGACTTTC
NA	TRBV27	TRBJ2-2	12	NA	CASSLRGGELFF	TGTGCCAGCAGTTTACGGGGCGGGGAGCTGTTTTTT
few	TRBV19	TRBJ2-1	16	TRBD2	CASSTKTSGRADEQFF	TGTGCCAGTAGTACGAAAACTAGCGGGAGGGCCGATGAGCAGTTCTTC
NA	TRBV18	TRBJ1-5	14	NA	CASSPSVGNQPQHF	TGTGCCAGCTCACCTTCGGTGGGCAATCAGCCCCAGCATTTT
NA	TRBV10-3	TRBJ2-3	17	TRBD2	CAISDPRGSGGTDTQYF	TGTGCCATCAGTGACCCACGTGGGAGCGGGGGCACAGATACGCAGTATTTT
NA	TRBV1	TRBJ2-7	17	NA	CTSSQDDRTARSYEQYF	TGCACCAGCAGCCAAGATGATAGGACAGCTCGATCCTACGAGCAGTACTTC
NA	TRBV5-1	TRBJ1-1	16	TRBD1	CASSLVQGARNTEAFF	TGCGCCAGCAGCTTGGTACAGGGGGCCAGGAACACTGAAGCTTTCTTT
NA	TRBV11-3	TRBJ2-3	15	TRBD2	CASSFTSGLTDTQYF	TGTGCCAGCAGCTTTACTAGCGGCCTCACAGATACGCAGTATTTT
once	TRBV6-5	TRBJ2-7	13	NA	CASREAPSYEQYF	TGTGCCAGCAGGGAGGCGCCCTCCTACGAGCAGTACTTC
few	TRBV7-3	TRBJ1-5	13	NA	CASSLTLDQPQHF	TGTGCCAGCAGCTTAACGTTGGATCAGCCCCAGCATTTT
NA	TRBV9	TRBJ2-7	14	NA	CASSSGNSGYEQYF	TGTGCCAGCAGCAGTGGGAATTCAGGCTACGAGCAGTACTTC
NA	TRBV7-8	TRBJ2-7	15	NA	CASSLVWADSYEQYF	TGTGCCAGCAGCTTAGTCTGGGCAGACTCCTACGAGCAGTACTTC
NA	TRBV7-2	TRBJ2-7	14	NA	CASSLQRTAYEQYF	TGTGCCAGCAGCTTACAAAGGACGGCCTACGAGCAGTACTTC
once	TRBV5-4	TRBJ2-3	16	TRBD2	CASSRKREASTDTQYF	TGTGCCAGCAGCCGAAAGCGGGAGGCCAGCACAGATACGCAGTATTTT
NA	TRBV28	TRBJ1-2	15	TRBD1	CASSLGAGTGPGYTF	TGTGCCAGCAGCCTAGGCGCCGGGACAGGGCCCGGCTACACCTTC
few	TRBV7-8	TRBJ1-6	14	NA	CASSLGGANSPLHF	TGTGCCAGCAGCTTAGGGGGAGCAAATTCACCCCTCCACTTT
NA	TRBV4-2	TRBJ1-4	15	NA	CASSQAGAGHEKLFF	TGTGCCAGCAGCCAAGCTGGGGCAGGGCATGAAAAACTGTTTTTT
NA	TRBV7-3	TRBJ2-7	13	NA	CASSLDSSYEQYF	TGTGCCAGCAGCTTAGACTCCTCCTACGAGCAGTACTTC
NA	TRBV6-6	TRBJ1-6	15	NA	CASSYEGNPYSPLHF	TGTGCCAGCAGTTACGAGGGGAACCCCTATTCACCCCTCCACTTT
NA	TRBV18	TRBJ2-7	15	TRBD2	CASSPKTSGRYEQYF	TGTGCCAGCTCACCCAAGACTAGCGGGAGATACGAGCAGTACTTC
few	TRBV11-1	TRBJ2-7	15	TRBD1	CASSRRDRGAYEQYF	TGTGCCAGCAGCCGTCGGGACAGGGGAGCCTACGAGCAGTACTTC
NA	TRBV7-9	TRBJ2-5	14	NA	CASSLAYSQETQYF	TGTGCCAGCAGCTTAGCGTACAGCCAAGAGACCCAGTACTTC
few	TRBV11-1	TRBJ1-1	13	TRBD1	CASSVDRGSEAFF	TGTGCCAGCAGCGTGGACAGGGGTAGTGAAGCTTTCTTT
few	TRBV7-2	TRBJ2-7	11	NA	CASSSEYEQYF	TGTGCCAGCAGCTCAGAGTACGAGCAGTACTTC
NA	TRBV7-3	TRBJ2-1	14	NA	CASSPQHSNNEQFF	TGTGCCAGCAGCCCCCAACATTCTAACAATGAGCAGTTCTTC
NA	TRBV4-1	TRBJ2-3	17	TRBD2	CASSQDYPGGSIDTQYF	TGCGCCAGCAGCCAAGATTATCCGGGGGGGAGCATAGATACGCAGTATTTT